The present T cell receptor (beta chain) was sequenced within a study of T cell clones after liver transplantation (dated 2019 in TCRdb). At the level of the whole study: The samples were obtained from ITN030ST, a randomized trial that attempted immunosuppression withdrawal within 2 years after liver transplantation. Three of the eight recipients were HCV-positive; the others were transplanted for non-autoimmune, non-viral indications. The studied cohort comprised 8 liver transplant recipients, 3 classified as tolerant and 5 as non-tolerant. As an antigen-independent comparator for the donor-reactive sequences, third party-reactive TCRbeta sequences from pre-transplant MLRs were identified as well. Blood samples were collected pre-transplant, pre-randomization before withdrawal, and post-randomization after either full withdrawal or failed withdrawal. Tolerance meant complete immunosuppression withdrawal for at least one year without liver enzymes rising beyond twice the upper limit of normal. Donor-reactive T cell clones were identified by TCRbeta sequencing after a pre-transplant mixed lymphocyte reaction and then tracked in post-transplant blood. Until randomization at 12-24 months post-transplant, subjects were given standard immunosuppression, with no induction therapy. Paper-wide results and their limitations: Because allograft tissue specimens were not available, migration of donor-reactive T cells into the graft, rather than deletion, may have occurred. The conclusions were considered preliminary, being limited by small, heterogeneous patient numbers and non-standardized post-transplant time points. Low numbers of available donor cells limited the measurable donor-reactive repertoire in two subjects. Donor-reactive sequences declined more than third party-reactive ones, suggesting partial antigen-specific deletion unrelated to withdrawal success. When repertoire turnover was taken into account, detection of donor-reactive sequences was significantly reduced in 7 of 8 subjects for CD4 and in 8 of 8 subjects for CD8. In 5 of 8 subjects, circulating donor-reactive CD4 TCRbeta sequences decreased significantly after transplant, regardless of tolerance or HCV status.

High-throughput TCRbeta CDR3 sequencing of frozen genomic DNA was performed by immunoSEQ, with PCR amplification, mapping, bias correction and internal controls included. The authors' analysis ran thus. Productive rearrangements were retained, and unique TCRbeta sequences were defined by the CDR3 nucleotide sequence together with the V and J gene. For a sequence to be called donor-reactive, it needed a frequency of at least 0.01% and at least 5-fold expansion in CFSE-low cells compared with unstimulated pre-transplant cells. Per-subject minimum frequency thresholds, based on the lowest-template unstimulated sample, ensured at least 90% detection power. Jensen-Shannon divergence between the top 1000 TCRbeta sequences after and before transplant was used to measure repertoire turnover. Changes in detection of donor-reactive sequences were tested with two-sided Fisher's exact tests. TCRdb carries this immuneACCESS record with in-frame sequences only. Its versions omit some clonotypes, under half of them owing to an unresolved V gene in the studies checked, with the rest unexplained. The V and J calls and clone size come from that table; D and trimming were worked out from the DNA. In all, the sample holds just over 80,000 clones, and about 82% of those were seen once. The ten top clones hold roughly 0.44% of the sample.

Thawed unstimulated PBMCs were stained for CD3, CD4 and CD8 and FACS-sorted into CD3+CD4+ and CD3+CD8+ populations. All 8 studied subjects were randomized to withdrawal of immunosuppression. The Qiagen DNeasy Blood and Tissue Kit was used for isolation of genomic DNA. On this clone itself: This clone's antigen is unknown. No clone much larger than this one lies a single base away; base qualities are absent.

V and J are truncated by 0 bases and 7 bases respectively, leaving an intervening sequence of 6 bases. According to the germline V gene, CDR1 reads SGHRS and CDR2 reads YFSETQ. The CDR3, cysteine through phenylalanine, is 12 amino acids long. Only the CDR3 part of the read is kept: 36 bases, read in frame from the first base. Here the chain combines TRBV5-1 and TRBJ2-3; the D gene is not confidently resolved. The TCR was taken from a human patient who received a liver transplant. Some T cells may be donor cells from the graft after a transplant. The sequences come from CD4+ T cells from blood, collected approximately 3.5 years after liver transplant. The CDR3 has the sequence CASSLELNTQYF. The nucleotide sequence is given as TGCGCCAGCAGCTTGGAGCTAAATACGCAGTATTTT.